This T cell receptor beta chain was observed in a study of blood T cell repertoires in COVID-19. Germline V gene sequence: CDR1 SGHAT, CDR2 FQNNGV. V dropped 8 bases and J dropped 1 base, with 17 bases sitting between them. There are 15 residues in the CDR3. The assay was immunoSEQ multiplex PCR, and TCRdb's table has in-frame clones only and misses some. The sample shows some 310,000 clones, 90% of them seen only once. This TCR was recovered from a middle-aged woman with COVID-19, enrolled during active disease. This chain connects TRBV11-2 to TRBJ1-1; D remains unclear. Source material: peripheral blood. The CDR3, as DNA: TGTGCCAGCGCCCCAGGAGGACTAGAGAACACTGAAGCTTTCTTT. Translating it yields CASAPGGLENTEAFF.